The 10 T cell receptor beta chains below all came from one sample that was sequenced in a study of early T cells in non-severe SARS-CoV-2 infection. In TCRdb, the 5' RACE reads were re-called with MiXCR into one record per CDR3 protein. The repertoire holds about 80,000 distinct CDR3 sequences, with approximately 12% as singletons. Sequenced material: whole blood. The receptors derive from an adult who was a healthcare worker with PCR-confirmed SARS-CoV-2 infection or an uninfected control (not recorded which).

This clonotype was seen only a few times. The chain uses TRBV18 and TRBJ1-1; D perhaps matches TRBD1 (5 bases). The V end lost 0 bases, the J end lost 3 bases, and 11 bases lay between the germline ends. CDR3 length: 15 residues. Germline V gene lookup returns CDR1 KGHSH and CDR2 LQKENI. CDR3 coding DNA: TGTGCCAGCTCACCACCTTCAGGGATCGACACTGAAGCTTTCTTT. Amino acids: CASSPPSGIDTEAFF.

This chain uses TRBV5-1 with TRBJ2-7; 7 positions match TRBD1. CDR1 SGHRS and CDR2 YFSETQ come from the germline V gene. The V and J ends lost 4 bases and 3 bases, in that order; junction bases with no gene match: 7. The CDR3 covers 14 residues. CDR3 region: CASSGGQSHYEQYF. The CDR3, as DNA: TGCGCCAGCAGCGGGGGACAGAGCCACTACGAGCAGTACTTC.

This chain links TRBV18 with TRBJ1-5; D is perhaps TRBD1 (5 bases). This CDR3 spans 16 amino acids. Germline CDR1 reads KGHSH; CDR2 reads LQKENI. V lost 2 bases to trimming and J lost 5 bases, with 16 bases between them. As DNA, the CDR3 is TGTGCCAGCTCACCAATTGCCGGGGCCTGGGATCAGCCCCAGCATTTT. Residues: CASSPIAGAWDQPQHF.

The rearrangement links TRBV18 to TRBJ2-2; D remains ambiguous. V lost 3 bases, J lost 6 bases, and 14 bases lay in between. CDR3 length: 15 amino acids. In germline, CDR1 is KGHSH, CDR2 LQKENI. CDR3 DNA: TGTGCCAGCTCACCTAATATACAGTACGCCGGGGAGCTGTTTTTT. It is translated as CASSPNIQYAGELFF.

There are a few counts of this clonotype. CDR3 nucleotide sequence: TGTGCCAGCAGCCTCGAAAGTACAGGGGGCTGGAACTATGGCTACACCTTC. This sequence encodes CASSLESTGGWNYGYTF. This chain uses TRBV16 with TRBJ1-2; TRBD1 aligns across 9 bases. The germline gives CDR1 KGHSY, CDR2 FQNENV. Trimming cost V 4 bases and J 2 bases; bases outside gene matches: 11. The CDR3 is 17 amino acids.

The chain joins TRBV9 to TRBJ1-2, with D hard to call. The CDR3 length is 11 residues. CDR1 and CDR2 from the germline V gene are SGDLS and YYNGEE. Trimming stripped 1 base from V and 4 bases from J, with 2 bases between. CDR3 DNA sequence: TGTGCCAGCAGCGTACCCTATGGCTACACCTTC. It translates to CASSVPYGYTF.

This clonotype was counted many times. This chain connects TRBV28 to TRBJ2-3, with 7 bases matching TRBD1. The CDR3 is 15 residues long. J lost 3 bases, V lost 8 bases, and 11 bases had no gene match. Germline loops: CDR1 MDHEN, CDR2 SYDVKM. As DNA, the CDR3 is TGTGCCAGCGGAAGACAGGGAAGTAGGACAGATACGCAGTATTTT. It specifies CASGRQGSRTDTQYF.

The chain joins TRBV21-1 to TRBJ2-7; the D segment call TRBD1 is taken from the table without a DNA check. TRBV21-1 is designated a pseudogene. The CDR3 runs 8 residues. As DNA, the CDR3 is TGTGCCACCAGAACAGGGTACTTC. This encodes CATRTGYF.

This clonotype has just a few counts. In DNA form, the CDR3 reads TGTGCCAGCAGTAACTTCGGGGGAGTTTCTTACAATGAGCAGTTCTTC. It codes for CASSNFGGVSYNEQFF. The gene calls are TRBV3-1 and TRBJ2-1; a possible D gene is TRBD2 (6 bases). The CDR3 length is 16 residues. CDR1 LGHDT and CDR2 YNNKEL come from the germline V gene (reference sequence). Trimming removed 6 bases at V and 4 bases at J, with 19 bases between.

This clonotype came up many times. V gene TRBV3-1 combines with J gene TRBJ1-6, with D possibly being TRBD1 (5 bases). Germline values: CDR1 LGHDT, CDR2 YNNKEL (reference sequence). This CDR3 contains 13 residues. Trimming took 5 bases from V and 9 from J, leaving 11 bases between them. In DNA form, the CDR3 reads TGTGCCAGCAGCAAGACCCAGGGTTCACCCCTCCACTTT. Translation gives CASSKTQGSPLHF.